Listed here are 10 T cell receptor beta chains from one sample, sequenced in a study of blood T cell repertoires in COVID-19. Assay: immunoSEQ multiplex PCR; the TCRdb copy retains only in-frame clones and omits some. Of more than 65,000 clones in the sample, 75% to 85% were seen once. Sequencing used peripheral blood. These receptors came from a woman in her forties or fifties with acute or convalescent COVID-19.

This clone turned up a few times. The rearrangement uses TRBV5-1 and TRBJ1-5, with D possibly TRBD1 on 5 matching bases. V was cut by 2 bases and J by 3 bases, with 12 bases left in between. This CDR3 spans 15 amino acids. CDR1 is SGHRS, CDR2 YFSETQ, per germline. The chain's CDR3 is CASSFSGGNNQPQHF. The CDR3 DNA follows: TGCGCCAGCAGCTTTAGTGGGGGGAACAATCAGCCCCAGCATTTT.

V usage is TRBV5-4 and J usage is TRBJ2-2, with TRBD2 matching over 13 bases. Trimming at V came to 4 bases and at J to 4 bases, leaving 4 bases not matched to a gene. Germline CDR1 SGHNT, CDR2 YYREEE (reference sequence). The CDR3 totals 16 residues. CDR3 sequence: CASSERLAGGTGELFF. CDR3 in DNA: TGTGCCAGCAGCGAACGACTAGCGGGGGGCACCGGGGAGCTGTTTTTT.

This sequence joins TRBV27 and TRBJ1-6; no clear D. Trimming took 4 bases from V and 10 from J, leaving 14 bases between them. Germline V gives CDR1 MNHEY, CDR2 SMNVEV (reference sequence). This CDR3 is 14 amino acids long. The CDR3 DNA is TGTGCCAGCAGTTCGGACCGCCGCGGGTCACCCCTCCACTTT. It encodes CASSSDRRGSPLHF.

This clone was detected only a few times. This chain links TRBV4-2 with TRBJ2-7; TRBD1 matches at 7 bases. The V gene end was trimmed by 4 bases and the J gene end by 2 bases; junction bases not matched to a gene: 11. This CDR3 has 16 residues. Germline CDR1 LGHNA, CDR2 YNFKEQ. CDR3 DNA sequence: TGTGCCAGCAGCCGAGACGTTTCGGGACAGACCTACGAGCAGTACTTC. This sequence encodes CASSRDVSGQTYEQYF.

In DNA, the CDR3 is TGTGCCAGCAGCCAACAGCCTTACCAAGAGACCCAGTACTTC. It yields the protein CASSQQPYQETQYF. This rearrangement joins TRBV6-2 or TRBV6-3 to TRBJ2-5; D is uncertain. V shed 6 bases and J shed 0 bases, with 11 bases lying between them. CDR1 is MNHEY and CDR2 is SVGEGT in the germline V gene. The CDR3 length is 14 residues.

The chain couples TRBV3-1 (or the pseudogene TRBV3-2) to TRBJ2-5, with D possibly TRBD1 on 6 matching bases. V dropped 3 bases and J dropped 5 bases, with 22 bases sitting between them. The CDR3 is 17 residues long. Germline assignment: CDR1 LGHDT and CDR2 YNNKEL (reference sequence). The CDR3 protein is CASSHILPQQGGETQYF. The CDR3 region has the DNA TGTGCCAGCAGCCATATATTGCCCCAACAGGGCGGGGAGACCCAGTACTTC.

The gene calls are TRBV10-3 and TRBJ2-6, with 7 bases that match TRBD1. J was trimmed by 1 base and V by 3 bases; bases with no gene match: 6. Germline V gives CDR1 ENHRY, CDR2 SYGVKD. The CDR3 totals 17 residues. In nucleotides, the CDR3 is TGTGCCATCAGTGATAACAGGGGACCGTCTGGGGCCAACGTCCTGACTTTC. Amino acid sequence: CAISDNRGPSGANVLTF.

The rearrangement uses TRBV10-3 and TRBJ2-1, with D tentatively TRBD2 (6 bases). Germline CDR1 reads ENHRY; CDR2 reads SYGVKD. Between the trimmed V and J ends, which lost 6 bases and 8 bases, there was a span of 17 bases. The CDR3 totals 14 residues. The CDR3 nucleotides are TGTGCCATCAGCGGGGACTTCCTGGGGCATGAGCAGTTCTTC. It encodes CAISGDFLGHEQFF.

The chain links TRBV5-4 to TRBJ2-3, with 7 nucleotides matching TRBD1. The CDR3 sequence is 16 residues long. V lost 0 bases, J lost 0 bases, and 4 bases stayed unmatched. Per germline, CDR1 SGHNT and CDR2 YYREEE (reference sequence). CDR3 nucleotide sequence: TGTGCCAGCAGCTTGGGGGGACAGCCTAGCACAGATACGCAGTATTTT. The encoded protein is CASSLGGQPSTDTQYF.

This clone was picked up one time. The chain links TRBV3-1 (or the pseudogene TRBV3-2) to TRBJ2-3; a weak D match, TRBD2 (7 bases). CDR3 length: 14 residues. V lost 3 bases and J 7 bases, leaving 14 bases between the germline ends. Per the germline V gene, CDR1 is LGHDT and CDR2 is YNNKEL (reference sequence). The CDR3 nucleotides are TGTGCCAGCAGCCAGCTGGGGGGGGCGAATACGCAGTATTTT. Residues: CASSQLGGANTQYF.